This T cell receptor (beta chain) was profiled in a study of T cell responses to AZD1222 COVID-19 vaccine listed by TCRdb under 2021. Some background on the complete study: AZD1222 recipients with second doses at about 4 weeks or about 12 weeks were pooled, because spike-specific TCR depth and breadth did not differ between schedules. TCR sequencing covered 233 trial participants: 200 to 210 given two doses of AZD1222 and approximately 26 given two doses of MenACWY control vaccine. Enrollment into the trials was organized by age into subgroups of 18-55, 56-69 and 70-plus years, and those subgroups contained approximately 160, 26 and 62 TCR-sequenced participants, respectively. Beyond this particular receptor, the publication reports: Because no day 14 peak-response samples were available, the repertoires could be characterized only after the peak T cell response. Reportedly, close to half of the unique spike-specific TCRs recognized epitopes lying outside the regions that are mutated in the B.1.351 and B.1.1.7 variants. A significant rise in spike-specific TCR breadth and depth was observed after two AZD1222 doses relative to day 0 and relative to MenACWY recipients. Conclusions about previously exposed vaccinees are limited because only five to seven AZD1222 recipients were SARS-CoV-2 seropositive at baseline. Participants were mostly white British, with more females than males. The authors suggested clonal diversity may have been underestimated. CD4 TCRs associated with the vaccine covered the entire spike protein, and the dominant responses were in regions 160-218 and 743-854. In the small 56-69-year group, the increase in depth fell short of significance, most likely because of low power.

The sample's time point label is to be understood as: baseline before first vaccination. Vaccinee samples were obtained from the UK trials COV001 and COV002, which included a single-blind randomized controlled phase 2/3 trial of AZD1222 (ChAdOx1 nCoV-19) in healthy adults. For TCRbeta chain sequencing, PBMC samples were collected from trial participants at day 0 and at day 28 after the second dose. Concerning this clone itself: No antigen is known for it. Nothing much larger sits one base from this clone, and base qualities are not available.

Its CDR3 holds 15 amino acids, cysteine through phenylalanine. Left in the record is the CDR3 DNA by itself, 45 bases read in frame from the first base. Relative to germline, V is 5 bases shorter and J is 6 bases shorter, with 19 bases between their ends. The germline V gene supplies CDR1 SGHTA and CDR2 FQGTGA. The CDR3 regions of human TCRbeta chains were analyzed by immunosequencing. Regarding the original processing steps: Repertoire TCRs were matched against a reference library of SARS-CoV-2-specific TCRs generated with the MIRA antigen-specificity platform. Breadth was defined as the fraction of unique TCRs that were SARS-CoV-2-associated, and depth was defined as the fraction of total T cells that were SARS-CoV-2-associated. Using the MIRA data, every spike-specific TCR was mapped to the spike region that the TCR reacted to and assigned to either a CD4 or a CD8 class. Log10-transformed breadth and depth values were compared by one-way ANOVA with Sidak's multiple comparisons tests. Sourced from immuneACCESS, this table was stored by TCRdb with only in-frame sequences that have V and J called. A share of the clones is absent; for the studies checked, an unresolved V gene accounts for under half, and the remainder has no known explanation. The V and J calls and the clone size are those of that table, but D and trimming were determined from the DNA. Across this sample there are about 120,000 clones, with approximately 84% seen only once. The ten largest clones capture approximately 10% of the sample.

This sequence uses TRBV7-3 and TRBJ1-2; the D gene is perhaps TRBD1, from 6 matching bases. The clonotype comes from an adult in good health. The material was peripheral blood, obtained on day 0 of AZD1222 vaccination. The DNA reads TGTGCCAGCAGCCTTTCGGGGGCGCGAGTCCATGGCTACACCTTC. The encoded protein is CASSLSGARVHGYTF.